Shown below are 7 T cell receptor beta chains from a single sample sequenced in a study of T cells in Graves' hyperthyroidism and ophthalmopathy. The CDR3 regions of TCR beta were amplified from RNA transcripts. First-round RT-PCR targeting the TCR CDR3 was performed with the HTBI primer set. TCRdb fed the multiplex PCR reads into MiXCR, producing one record per CDR3 protein. The sample includes about 250,000 distinct CDR3 sequences, around 24% of them seen just once. Sequenced sample: blood. Every receptor here comes from a woman in her 40s with Graves' ophthalmopathy.

The chain combines TRBV28 with TRBJ2-7; D call uncertain. Germline CDR1 is MDHEN and CDR2 is SYDVKM. V was clipped by 3 bases and J by 3 bases, with 18 bases between them. The CDR3 has 16 residues. Written as DNA, the CDR3 is TGTGCCAGCAGTTTCGCAGATGGAAAAAGGGTCTACGAGCAGTACTTC. Residues: CASSFADGKRVYEQYF.

For the CDR3, the DNA is TGTGCCAGCAGTCGAGCCGTAGGGAGAAACATTCAGTACTTC. It codes for CASSRAVGRNIQYF. V and J are TRBV27 and TRBJ2-4, with D possibly TRBD2 on 5 matching bases. The germline V gene encodes CDR1 MNHEY and CDR2 SMNVEV (reference sequence). CDR3 size: 14 residues. Trimming stripped 5 bases from V and 6 bases from J, with 14 bases between.

The chain couples TRBV6-2 or TRBV6-3 to TRBJ1-5, with TRBD1 as a possible D gene (6 bases). The CDR3 sequence is 18 residues long. CDR1 is MNHEY and CDR2 is SVGEGT in the germline V gene. The ends were cut back, 5 bases at V and 5 bases at J, with 25 bases in the middle. The CDR3 spells CASSTRSPWGGAHQPQHF. Here the CDR3 DNA reads TGTGCCAGCAGTACAAGATCCCCGTGGGGGGGGGCTCATCAGCCCCAGCATTTT.

V and J are TRBV28 and TRBJ2-5; 10 nucleotides match TRBD2. Germline-derived CDR1 and CDR2 are MDHEN and SYDVKM. The CDR3 runs to 14 residues. V lost 6 bases, J lost 3 bases, and 4 bases stayed unmatched. DNA for the CDR3: TGTGCCAGCAGCCCAAGCGGGAGGGAAGAGACCCAGTACTTC. Protein: CASSPSGREETQYF.

This clonotype was detected ten times or more. This chain uses TRBV9 with TRBJ1-5; no definite D call. The CDR3 length is 14 residues. Looked up from germline, CDR1 is SGDLS and CDR2 is YYNGEE. Between the trimmed V and J ends, which lost 1 base and 7 bases, there was a span of 12 bases. The CDR3 coding sequence is TGTGCCAGCAGCGTACTCGGAGCGGGGCAGCCCCAGCATTTT. It is translated as CASSVLGAGQPQHF.

The chain combines TRBV12-3 or TRBV12-4 with TRBJ1-3; D gene unclear. V lost 11 bases, J lost 3 bases, and 8 bases lay in between. The CDR3 sequence is 11 residues long. The CDR3 bases are TGTGCCCCGATGAGTGGAAACACCATATATTTT. As protein: CAPMSGNTIYF.

This rearrangement joins TRBV28 to TRBJ1-1; D call uncertain. The germline V gene encodes CDR1 MDHEN and CDR2 SYDVKM. This CDR3 comprises 15 residues. V was pared by 5 bases and J by 0 bases, with 13 bases between. CDR3 nucleotide sequence: TGTGCCAGCAGTAAATCGACACTCATGAACACTGAAGCTTTCTTT. It codes for CASSKSTLMNTEAFF.